Listed here are 12 T cell receptor beta chains from one sample, sequenced in a study of blood T cell repertoires in COVID-19. TCRdb's copy holds only in-frame clones and misses some; the assay was immunoSEQ multiplex PCR. The sample consists of 250,000 or so clones, 87% of them appearing once. Material for sequencing was peripheral blood. All receptors come from a man aged 18 to 30 with active or convalescent COVID-19.

The J gene is TRBJ1-2, the V gene TRBV4-1; 7 nucleotides match TRBD1. The CDR3 extends over 14 amino acids. J gave up 7 bases and V 1 base, and 6 bases lay outside the gene matches. Germline loops: CDR1 MGHRA, CDR2 YSYEKL. As DNA, the CDR3 is TGCGCCAGCAGCCAAGTAGGGGCAGGGGGTGGCTACACCTTC. As protein: CASSQVGAGGGYTF.

The chain uses TRBV7-8 and TRBJ1-2; tentatively, D is TRBD1 (6 bases). Trimming shortened V by 5 bases and J by 5 bases, and 9 bases separated the two germline ends. This CDR3 has 12 amino acids. CDR1 SGHVS and CDR2 FQNEAQ come from the germline V gene. The CDR3 loop reads CASSRTVYGYTF. Here the CDR3 DNA reads TGTGCCAGCAGCCGGACAGTTTATGGCTACACCTTC.

This sequence joins TRBV6-2 or TRBV6-3 and TRBJ1-1, with D unresolved. This CDR3 contains 14 residues. The V end lost 5 bases, the J end lost 7 bases, and 17 bases lay between the germline ends. Germline V gene lookup returns CDR1 MNHEY and CDR2 SVGEGT. The CDR3 loop reads CASSKQSSVLEAFF. The CDR3 nucleotides are TGTGCCAGCAGTAAACAGTCTTCCGTACTTGAAGCTTTCTTT.

The rearrangement uses TRBV9 and TRBJ1-2; possible D gene TRBD1, 6 bases. Germline loops: CDR1 SGDLS, CDR2 YYNGEE. The CDR3 covers 15 residues. The V and J ends lost 3 bases and 11 bases respectively, with 23 bases between them. DNA for the CDR3: TGTGCCAGCAGCGATGCGACAGGTTCCTTATCAGAATACACCTTC. This translates into CASSDATGSLSEYTF. The entire variable domain, with the rest obtained from reference TRBV9 and TRBJ1-2, is as follows: DSGVTQTPKHLITATGQRVTLRCSPRSGDLSVYWYQQSLDQGLQFLIQYYNGEERAKGNILERFSAQQFPDLHSELNLSSLELGDSALYFCASSDATGSLSEYTFGSGTRLTVV.

The rearrangement uses TRBV19 and TRBJ1-1, with 7 positions matching TRBD1. The CDR3 consists of 13 residues. Germline loops: CDR1 LNHDA, CDR2 SQIVND (reference sequence). Losses at the gene ends were 11 bases for V and 0 bases for J; bases not matched to a gene: 6. The CDR3: CAGSTGLNTEAFF. The CDR3 DNA reads as TGTGCCGGTTCGACAGGGCTGAACACTGAAGCTTTCTTT.

V usage is TRBV28 and J usage is TRBJ2-7; D is perhaps TRBD1 (6 bases). The germline V and J ends were trimmed by 7 bases and 4 bases, with 17 bases remaining between them. This CDR3 is 14 amino acids long. Germline lookup yields CDR1 MDHEN and CDR2 SYDVKM. The CDR3 DNA follows: TGTGCCAGCACCCGACTGGACAGTTTATACGAGCAGTACTTC. Translation gives CASTRLDSLYEQYF.

The chain links TRBV18 to TRBJ1-1; tentatively, D is TRBD1 (5 bases). There are 14 residues in the CDR3. CDR1 and CDR2 (germline): KGHSH, LQKENI. The V end was cut by 2 bases, the J end by 3 bases, with 10 bases between. The DNA of the CDR3 is TGTGCCAGCTCACCAAATCAGGGTGACACTGAAGCTTTCTTT. This codes for CASSPNQGDTEAFF.

The chain is built from TRBV29-1 and TRBJ2-2; D might be TRBD1 (6 bases). V dropped 0 bases and J dropped 3 bases, with 14 bases sitting between them. The V gene's germline CDR1 is SQVTM and CDR2 ANQGSEA. The CDR3 has 16 amino acids. The CDR3 DNA sequence: TGCAGCGTTGAAGATCCCTCGGGACATCACACCGGGGAGCTGTTTTTT. As protein: CSVEDPSGHHTGELFF.

This clone occurred a few times. The CDR3 region has the DNA TGTGCCTGGGCGACTCGGGAGGGGGGTGGCTACACCTTC. It specifies CAWATREGGGYTF. The V and J genes are TRBV30 and TRBJ1-2; D perhaps matches TRBD1 (6 bases). CDR1 and CDR2 (germline): GTSNPN, SVGIG (reference sequence). Trimming stripped 5 bases from V and 7 bases from J, with 17 bases between. The CDR3 extends over 13 amino acids.

To note about this clone: A far larger clone is one base from this, pointing to a likely read error. The chain combines TRBV5-4 with TRBJ2-7; 8 bases align to TRBD1. CDR1 is SGHNT and CDR2 is YYREEE in the germline V gene (reference sequence). This CDR3 spans 13 amino acids. V lost 1 base and J lost 3; bases outside the gene matches: 0. In nucleotides, the CDR3 is TGTGCCAGCAGCTTGACAGGGGGCTACGAGCAGTACTTC. Amino acid sequence: CASSLTGGYEQYF.

This chain links TRBV6-6 with TRBJ1-1; no clear D gene. The CDR3 spans 15 residues. The V end was cut by 0 bases, the J end by 1 base, with 9 bases between. Germline loops: CDR1 MNHNY, CDR2 SVGAGI (reference sequence). This chain's CDR3 is CASSYSSPQNTEAFF. The CDR3, as DNA: TGTGCCAGCAGTTACTCGAGTCCGCAGAACACTGAAGCTTTCTTT.

The rearrangement uses TRBV21-1 and TRBJ1-6; the DNA was not used to check the table's D call, TRBD1. TRBV21-1 is an annotated pseudogene. This CDR3 spans 20 amino acids. The CDR3 coding sequence is TGTGCCAGCAGCAAAGTTCTGAACAGGGTGGGGGTAGGCTATAATTCACCCCTCCACTTT. Translating it yields CASSKVLNRVGVGYNSPLHF.